The sequence of this T cell receptor (beta chain) was determined in a study of cytomegalovirus exposure and HLA in healthy donors. Germline V gives CDR1 MNHNY, CDR2 SVGAGI (reference sequence). The CDR3 covers 14 residues. V was shortened by 0 bases and J by 1 base, with 7 bases between the two germline ends. Comment on this clone: Its antigen is unidentified.

The study's findings and limits: Later analysis identified about 17,000 TCR beta sequences associated with HLA alleles, using a false discovery rate threshold of 0.05. In a later analysis, parvovirus B19, influenza, CMV and Epstein-Barr virus appeared linked to several top co-occurrence clusters.

PCR employed 60 Vbeta and 13 Jbeta primers. The method was immunoSEQ multiplex PCR; TCRdb's version includes in-frame clones alone and lacks a portion of them. The data hold 140,000 to 150,000 clones, with 75% to 85% observed a single time. The receptor was isolated from a man aged 35-49 years in good health and CMV-seronegative. The sample comprised PBMCs. The V and J genes are TRBV6-6 and TRBJ2-7; D might be TRBD2 (6 bases). The CDR3 sequence: CASSYSGGSYEQYF. The CDR3, as DNA: TGTGCCAGCAGTTACTCGGGGGGTTCCTACGAGCAGTACTTC.